The 21 T cell receptor beta chains listed next were all sequenced from one sample in a study of CD8+ T cells in alopecia areata. Extraction of RNA preceded its reverse transcription into cDNA, which served as the sequencing template. Profiled with immunoSEQ multiplex PCR; TCRdb holds only in-frame clones, not every one. The table lists 210,000 or so clones, approximately 67% of them singletons, with 0.95% to 1.5% in the top ten. Treatment in this sample: oral pan-JAK inhibitor, 5-10 mg twice daily. The sample was CD4+ T cells sorted from blood, taken around week 44, from a patient treated with tofacitinib. All receptors come from a human donor with alopecia areata.

The gene calls are TRBV4-3 and TRBJ2-6; D is uncertain. Germline CDR1 and CDR2: LGHNA and YSLEER. The CDR3 is made up of 16 amino acids. V lost 1 base and J lost 1, with 8 bases in between. DNA of the CDR3: TGCGCCAGCAGCCAAGGTCGGGTGTCTGGGGCCAACGTCCTGACTTTC. Translated, it gives CASSQGRVSGANVLTF.

This chain links TRBV10-1 with TRBJ2-2, with a possible D match to TRBD2 (5 bases). Trimming left V 5 bases short and J 6 bases short, with 7 bases between. Germline V gene lookup returns CDR1 WNHNN and CDR2 SYGVQD (reference sequence). This CDR3 contains 12 residues. Here the CDR3 DNA reads TGCGCCAGCAGTCGAGGGCCCGGGGAGCTGTTTTTT. The encoded protein is CASSRGPGELFF.

The V call is TRBV2, the J call TRBJ2-5; TRBD1 might be the D (5 bases). Germline CDR1 is SNHLY and CDR2 is FYNNEI. The CDR3 loop spans 15 amino acids. V lost 3 bases to trimming and J lost 5 bases, with 16 bases between them. The CDR3 is CASSESRVYGETQYF. CDR3 nucleotides: TGTGCCAGCAGTGAGTCCAGGGTGTATGGCGAGACCCAGTACTTC.

This chain connects TRBV25-1 to TRBJ2-7; unclear D gene. Germline assignment: CDR1 MGHDK and CDR2 SYGVNS. Trimming pared 0 bases from V and 4 bases from J, leaving 7 bases between. CDR3 length: 13 amino acids. The CDR3 DNA sequence: TGTGCCAGCAGTGAATACGGGCGTTACGAGCAGTACTTC. The encoded protein is CASSEYGRYEQYF.

The gene calls are TRBV30 and TRBJ2-5, with TRBD2 matching 11 bases. Trimming took 1 base from V and 2 from J; bases not matched to a gene: 3. This CDR3 is built from 15 residues. Germline-derived CDR1 and CDR2 are GTSNPN and SVGIG (reference sequence). The CDR3, as DNA: TGTGCCTGGAGTGGCCGGACTAGCGGGCAAGAGACCCAGTACTTC. This gives the protein CAWSGRTSGQETQYF. Drawing the rest from reference TRBV30 and TRBJ2-5, the complete variable domain is SQTIHQWPATLVQPVGSPLSLECTVEGTSNPNLYWYRQAAGRGLQLLFYSVGIGQISSEVPQNLSASRPQDRQFILSSKKLLLSDSGFYLCAWSGRTSGQETQYFGPGTRLLVL.

This rearrangement joins TRBV9 to TRBJ2-7; a possible D gene is TRBD1 (7 bases). Germline loops: CDR1 SGDLS, CDR2 YYNGEE. The V gene lost 0 bases and the J gene lost 4 bases, with 11 bases spanning the gap. The CDR3 spans 14 residues. The CDR3 loop is CASSVAAGGYEQYF. In nucleotides, the CDR3 is TGTGCCAGCAGCGTAGCGGCAGGGGGGTACGAGCAGTACTTC.

This clone has a single count. The CDR3 DNA follows: TGTGCCAGCAGCTTAGCTGTGGGTGCCGGGGAGCTGTTTTTT. Its translation: CASSLAVGAGELFF. The chain is built from TRBV7-2 and TRBJ2-2; no reliable D call. Germline loops: CDR1 SGHTA, CDR2 FQGNSA. Trimming cost V 0 bases and J 6 bases, with 8 bases left between them. The length of the CDR3 is 14 residues.

This sequence joins TRBV7-2 and TRBJ1-1; D gene unclear. The CDR3 runs 13 residues. Germline values: CDR1 SGHTA, CDR2 FQGNSA. The V and J ends lost 2 bases and 2 bases respectively, with 6 bases between them. The CDR3: CASSLSVNTEAFF. DNA of the CDR3: TGTGCCAGCAGCTTAAGCGTAAACACTGAAGCTTTCTTT.

The chain carries TRBV6-5 and TRBJ1-1; D remains ambiguous. CDR1 MNHEY and CDR2 SVGAGI come from the germline V gene. With 6 bases removed from V and 6 bases from J, the gap between germline ends came to 17 bases. CDR3 size: 14 residues. This CDR3 reads CASSPDTNRAEAFF. The CDR3 DNA follows: TGTGCCAGCAGCCCCGACACCAACCGCGCTGAAGCTTTCTTT.

This clone occurred a few times. This chain links TRBV2 with TRBJ1-1, with TRBD1 matching 8 bases. Germline CDR1 SNHLY, CDR2 FYNNEI. The CDR3 is 14 residues long. V trimming: 6 bases; J trimming: 1 base; junction bases outside the gene matches: 4. CDR3 sequence: CASRPDRGNTEAFF. DNA for the CDR3: TGTGCCAGCAGGCCCGACAGGGGGAACACTGAAGCTTTCTTT. Together with reference TRBV2 and TRBJ1-1, the CDR3 gives the full variable domain: EPEVTQTPSHQVTQMGQEVILRCVPISNHLYFYWYRQILGQKVEFLVSFYNNEISEKSEIFDDQFSVERPDGSNFTLKIRSTKLEDSAMYFCASRPDRGNTEAFFGQGTRLTVV.

This chain uses TRBV5-1 with TRBJ1-2; D gene unclear. The CDR3 sequence is 14 residues long. The V gene's germline CDR1 is SGHRS and CDR2 YFSETQ. V lost 5 bases to trimming and J lost 0 bases, with 11 bases between them. The CDR3 reads CASRISEANYGYTF. DNA of the CDR3: TGCGCCAGCAGGATCTCAGAGGCTAACTATGGCTACACCTTC.

The chain recombines TRBV2 with TRBJ1-2, with D unclear. The CDR3 runs to 14 residues. V gave up 1 base and J gave up 6 bases, with 12 bases separating them. The V gene's germline CDR1 is SNHLY and CDR2 FYNNEI. The chain's CDR3 is CASSEDGKSHGYTF. For the CDR3, the DNA is TGTGCCAGCAGTGAAGACGGCAAATCACATGGCTACACCTTC.

V is TRBV4-3 and J is TRBJ1-2; 7 bases match TRBD1. V shed 0 bases, J shed 8 bases, and the junction held 6 bases outside the gene matches. Germline CDR1 is LGHNA and CDR2 is YSLEER. CDR3 length equals 14 residues. The CDR3 DNA reads as TGCGCCAGCAGCCAAGAACAGGGGAAATTCGGCTACACCTTC. Encoded protein: CASSQEQGKFGYTF.

This clone was recorded a few times. The chain carries TRBV5-6 and TRBJ2-1; D call uncertain. Germline V gives CDR1 SGHDT, CDR2 YYEEEE. The CDR3 spans 12 residues. V lost 4 bases and J 7 bases, leaving 9 bases between the germline ends. The CDR3 sequence is CASSRRPNEQFF. The CDR3 DNA follows: TGTGCCAGCAGCCGCCGGCCGAATGAGCAGTTCTTC.

V and J are TRBV23-1 and TRBJ1-5; the D is unclear. TRBV23-1 is sorted into the ORF group, with uncertain function. Trimming left V 0 bases short and J 6 bases short, with 15 bases between. This CDR3 has 16 residues. The CDR3 DNA reads as TGCGCCAGCAGTCAATCGACTGCGGGGAAGCGTCAGCCCCAGCATTTT. This gives the protein CASSQSTAGKRQPQHF.

This clone was found a few times. V is TRBV7-9 and J is TRBJ2-7; TRBD2 matches at 12 bases. V was clipped by 5 bases and J by 1 base; unmatched bases: 3. CDR1 is SEHNR, CDR2 FQNEAQ, per germline (reference sequence). The CDR3 spans 15 residues. CDR3 sequence reads: CASSPGLAGSYEQYF. In nucleotides, the CDR3 is TGTGCCAGCAGCCCCGGACTAGCGGGATCCTACGAGCAGTACTTC.

The J gene is TRBJ1-5, the V gene TRBV10-3, with D uncertain. Germline-derived CDR1 and CDR2 are ENHRY and SYGVKD. The CDR3 is 13 amino acids. The V gene lost 5 bases and the J gene lost 7 bases, with 12 bases spanning the gap. The CDR3 here is CAISLAANQPQHF. The CDR3 coding sequence is TGTGCCATCAGTCTCGCCGCGAACCAGCCCCAGCATTTT.

The V and J genes are TRBV7-7 and TRBJ2-5; a weak D match, TRBD1 (5 bases). Germline V gene sequence: CDR1 SSHAT, CDR2 FNYEAQ (reference sequence). Trimming removed 4 bases at V and 2 bases at J, with 8 bases between. This CDR3 region has 13 residues. This CDR3 is CASSSRQQETQYF. The CDR3 coding sequence is TGTGCCAGCAGCTCCAGACAGCAAGAGACCCAGTACTTC.

The chain links TRBV6-1 to TRBJ2-2; D is undetermined. CDR1 and CDR2 (germline): MNHNS, SASEGT. The CDR3 loop spans 14 amino acids. Trimming pared 6 bases from V and 6 bases from J, leaving 14 bases between. CDR3 protein: CASRPGLAAGELFF. DNA for the CDR3: TGTGCCAGCAGACCGGGCCTCGCCGCCGGGGAGCTGTTTTTT.

The chain links TRBV15 to TRBJ2-3, with D possibly matching TRBD2 (7 bases). This CDR3 comprises 14 residues. Germline-derived CDR1 and CDR2 are LNHNV and YYDKDF (reference sequence). V was trimmed by 0 bases and J by 4 bases, leaving 8 bases between them. CDR3: CATSRERGPDTQYF. The CDR3 DNA sequence: TGTGCCACCAGCAGAGAGCGGGGGCCAGATACGCAGTATTTT.

The rearrangement links TRBV30 to TRBJ1-4; the D gene is possibly TRBD1 (6 bases). Germline CDR1 GTSNPN, CDR2 SVGIG (reference sequence). The CDR3 spans 13 residues. Trimming removed 3 bases at V and 4 bases at J, with 9 bases between. The CDR3 loop reads CAWSQGGNEKLFF. DNA for the CDR3: TGTGCCTGGAGCCAAGGGGGTAATGAAAAACTGTTTTTT.